The source of this T cell receptor (beta chain) is a study of blood T cell repertoires in COVID-19. Study-level background: Researchers got acute and convalescent COVID-19 samples from the United States, Italy and Spain. PBMCs, B-cell-depleted T cells, or T cells were the source of the cDNA or gDNA that made up the material.

The V and J ends lost 1 base and 5 bases, in that order; junction bases with no gene match: 5. CDR3 size: 15 residues. Germline V CDR1 and CDR2: SGHRS, YFSETQ. Original processing notes: Estimation of nucleated cell counts relied on the amplification of reference gene primers. Some clones are missing from TCRdb's copy, which holds only in-frame ones; the method was immunoSEQ multiplex PCR. V, J and clone size are those of that table, while D and trimming were read from the DNA. The sample lists about 190,000 clones, 80% seen once, with approximately 6.9% in the top ten. This chain links TRBV5-1 with TRBJ2-1, with TRBD2 identical over 8 bases. What was sequenced was peripheral blood. This TCR was recovered from a man in his sixties with acute or convalescent COVID-19. Here the CDR3 DNA reads TGCGCCAGCAGCTTGTTTGCGGGAGGCCACAATGAGCAGTTCTTC. It is translated as CASSLFAGGHNEQFF.